These T cell receptor beta chains were read from a single sample in a study of control samples from healthy donors and cancer patients. Profiled with immunoSEQ multiplex PCR; TCRdb holds only in-frame clones, not every one. Of approximately 120,000 clones listed, roughly 92% are singletons. The material sequenced was PBMCs. These TCRs come from an elderly man with head and neck cancer. Both conserved end residues are part of each CDR3. The D gene is left open where the match is weak. Only part of the rows carry a size: once, few, many, or a class if the clone is expanded.

once	NA	TRBV4-1	TRBJ1-5	TGCGCCAGCAGCCAAGTTTCCGGGACGCTAAATCAGCCCCAGCATTTT	CASSQVSGTLNQPQHF
once	TRBD1	TRBV9	TRBJ1-3	TGTGCCAGCAGCGTAGCTGTTCGACAGGGGTCTGGAAACACCATATATTTT	CASSVAVRQGSGNTIYF
NA	NA	TRBV30	TRBJ1-3	TGTGCCTGGGGGGAGGACACCATATATTTT	CAWGEDTIYF
NA	NA	TRBV18	TRBJ1-3	TGTGCCAGCTCACCGCAGGGTCCTCAAACTGGAAACACCATATATTTT	CASSPQGPQTGNTIYF
NA	NA	TRBV2	TRBJ1-2	TGTGCCAGCAGTGACAGGGGCATGGTTCTCTATGGCTACACCTTC	CASSDRGMVLYGYTF
NA	TRBD1	TRBV19	TRBJ2-7	TGTGCCAGTATTGGACAGGGAAGTTACGAGCAGTACTTC	CASIGQGSYEQYF
NA	NA	TRBV7-9	TRBJ2-5	TGTGCCAGCAGCCCCGGACGGGGGAACAGGGAGACCCAGTACTTC	CASSPGRGNRETQYF
NA	NA	TRBV11-2	TRBJ2-7	TGTGCCAGCAGCTTAGACAGAAGCTCCTACGAGCAGTACTTC	CASSLDRSSYEQYF
NA	TRBD1	TRBV4-1	TRBJ1-1	TGCGCCAGCAGCCAAGGACAGGGAAACCCTATGAACACTGAAGCTTTCTTT	CASSQGQGNPMNTEAFF
NA	NA	TRBV10-3	TRBJ1-3	TGTGCCATCAGTGAGAAGGGGAGATCCACTGGAAACACCATATATTTT	CAISEKGRSTGNTIYF
NA	TRBD2	TRBV27	TRBJ2-7	TGTGCCAGCAGTTCCGGGACTAGCGCCTACGAGCAGTACTTC	CASSSGTSAYEQYF
NA	TRBD1	TRBV11-2	TRBJ1-4	TGTGCCAGCAGCCCGTCCGGGACAGGGGATGAAAAACTGTTTTTT	CASSPSGTGDEKLFF
NA	NA	TRBV28	TRBJ2-7	TGTGCCAGCAGCTCAGGCGCCTACGAGCAGTACTTC	CASSSGAYEQYF
NA	TRBD2	TRBV4-2	TRBJ2-3	TGTGCCAGCAGCCAAGAGGGACTAGCGGGAAGGGCAGATACGCAGTATTTT	CASSQEGLAGRADTQYF
NA	TRBD2	TRBV4-2	TRBJ2-1	TGTGCCAGCAGCCAAGTGGGACTAGCGGGAGGGCTCGGCAATGAGCAGTTCTTC	CASSQVGLAGGLGNEQFF
NA	TRBD1	TRBV2	TRBJ2-7	TGTGCCAACCTCGGACAGGCTCTGGGATACGAGCAGTACTTC	CANLGQALGYEQYF
NA	NA	TRBV20-1	TRBJ2-7	TGCAGTGCTACCCGGGGGTCCGAGCAGTACTTC	CSATRGSEQYF
once	TRBD2	TRBV12-3/TRBV12-4	TRBJ2-7	TGTGCCAGCAGTTTATTAGCGGGGAGCGAGCAGTACTTC	CASSLLAGSEQYF
NA	NA	TRBV19	TRBJ2-2	TGTGCCAGTAGTCCGGGGGACAAGTACATCACCGGGGAGCTGTTTTTT	CASSPGDKYITGELFF
NA	TRBD2	TRBV6-2/TRBV6-3	TRBJ2-1	TGTGCCAGCAGTTGGACTAGCGGGATCTCCTACAATGAGCAGTTCTTC	CASSWTSGISYNEQFF
NA	TRBD2	TRBV18	TRBJ2-1	TGTGCCAGCTCACCACAGGCTAGCGGGAATGATGAGCAGTTCTTC	CASSPQASGNDEQFF
NA	TRBD2	TRBV27	TRBJ2-5	TGTGCCAGCAGTTCCGGGACTAGCGGGGGGATTCAAGAGACCCAGTACTTC	CASSSGTSGGIQETQYF
NA	NA	TRBV6-5	TRBJ1-2	TGTGCCACCGCGCCCCAGTTGGATTTCTATGGCTACACCTTC	CATAPQLDFYGYTF
NA	NA	TRBV11-2	TRBJ2-7	TGTGCCAGCAGCCTGGGACTCTACGAGCAGTACTTC	CASSLGLYEQYF
NA	NA	TRBV29-1	TRBJ1-1	TGCAGCGCCGGGAGGGGGGTGGACACTGAAGCTTTCTTT	CSAGRGVDTEAFF
once	TRBD1	TRBV5-1	TRBJ1-2	TGCGCCAGCAGCTTTGAAGGGACAGGGAGCAATGGCCACACCTTC	CASSFEGTGSNGHTF
NA	NA	TRBV5-1	TRBJ2-1	TGCGCCAGCAGCTTGGCCGGACACAATGAGCAGTTCTTC	CASSLAGHNEQFF
NA	NA	TRBV9	TRBJ1-3	TGTGCCAGCAGCGAGGGGGGCGTTGGAAACACCATATATTTT	CASSEGGVGNTIYF
once	NA	TRBV5-1	TRBJ1-6	TGCGCCAGCAGCTTGGACGGTAATTCACCCCTCCACTTT	CASSLDGNSPLHF
NA	NA	TRBV11-2	TRBJ1-1	TGTGCCAGCAGCCCCTGGACTGAAGCTTTCTTT	CASSPWTEAFF
NA	NA	TRBV5-4	TRBJ2-1	TGTGCCAGCAGCTTGGGGCGCGGGGCCGGGACAAACAATGAGCAGTTCTTC	CASSLGRGAGTNNEQFF
NA	TRBD2	TRBV5-4	TRBJ2-7	TGTGCCAGCAGCTTGGGGCTAGCGGGAGTCGAGCAGTACTTC	CASSLGLAGVEQYF
NA	TRBD2	TRBV7-9	TRBJ2-5	TGTGCCAGCAGCTTCGGGGGACTAGCGGGAATAGAGACCCAGTACTTC	CASSFGGLAGIETQYF
NA	TRBD2	TRBV27	TRBJ2-1	TGTGCCAGCAGTGGACGGGGGGGGAACAATGAGCAGTTCTTC	CASSGRGGNNEQFF
NA	NA	TRBV18	TRBJ1-5	TGTGCCAGCTCACCGGAGGGTCAGCCCCAGCATTTT	CASSPEGQPQHF
NA	NA	TRBV4-1	TRBJ2-2	TGCGCCAGCGCCAGCCTCGGGGGGCGAACCGGGGAGCTGTTTTTT	CASASLGGRTGELFF
NA	NA	TRBV2	TRBJ1-1	TGTGCCAGCAGGGTTGGGGGGAACACTGAAGCTTTCTTT	CASRVGGNTEAFF
NA	NA	TRBV4-1	TRBJ1-3	TGCGCCAGCAGCCGCCTAGTGTCCATCTCTGGAAACACCATATATTTT	CASSRLVSISGNTIYF
NA	NA	TRBV6-6	TRBJ1-2	TGTGCCAGCAGTTACTCGGATCCGAACTATGGCTACACCTTC	CASSYSDPNYGYTF
NA	NA	TRBV9	TRBJ1-1	TGTGCCAGCAGCCCCGGAGATTCTCGACCCACTGAAGCTTTCTTT	CASSPGDSRPTEAFF
NA	TRBD2	TRBV4-1	TRBJ2-2	TGCGCCAGCAGCCAAAAACTAGCGGGGGACCAGAACACCGGGGAGCTGTTTTTT	CASSQKLAGDQNTGELFF
NA	TRBD1	TRBV5-1	TRBJ2-7	TGCGCCAGCAGCTCGACAGGGGGGGCCTACGAGCAGTACTTC	CASSSTGGAYEQYF
NA	TRBD2	TRBV9	TRBJ2-1	TGTGCCAGCAGCCCCCTAGCGGGAGGGTCCTACAATGAGCAGTTCTTC	CASSPLAGGSYNEQFF
few	TRBD2	TRBV25-1	TRBJ2-7	TGTGCCAGCAGTGAATATAGGGGAGGAGCGGGAGGCTCCTACGAGCAGTACTTC	CASSEYRGGAGGSYEQYF
NA	TRBD1	TRBV2	TRBJ1-2	TGTGCCAGCAGGAGACAGGGTGGTGACTATGGCTACACCTTC	CASRRQGGDYGYTF
NA	NA	TRBV5-1	TRBJ1-2	TGCGCCAGCAGCTTGGGGGGTGACAAGGCTAACTATGGCTACACCTTC	CASSLGGDKANYGYTF
NA	NA	TRBV19	TRBJ1-1	TGTGCCAGTGGGGAGACAGGTCTCGGCACTGAAGCTTTCTTT	CASGETGLGTEAFF